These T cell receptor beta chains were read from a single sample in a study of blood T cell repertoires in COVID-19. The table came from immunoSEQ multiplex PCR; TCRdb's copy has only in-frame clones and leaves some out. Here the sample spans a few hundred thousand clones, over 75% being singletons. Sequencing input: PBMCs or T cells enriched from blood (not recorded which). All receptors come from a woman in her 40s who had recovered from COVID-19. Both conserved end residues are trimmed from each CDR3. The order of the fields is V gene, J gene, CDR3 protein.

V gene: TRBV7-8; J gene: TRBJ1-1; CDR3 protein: ASSGGLATEAF
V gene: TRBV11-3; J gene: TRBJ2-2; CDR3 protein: ASSFHPSSGGTGELF
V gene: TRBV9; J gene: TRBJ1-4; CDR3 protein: ASSVDPQEKLF
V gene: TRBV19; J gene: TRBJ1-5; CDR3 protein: ASCNRDRGKSIGNQPQH
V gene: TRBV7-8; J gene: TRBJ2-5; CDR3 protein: ASSSVGETQY
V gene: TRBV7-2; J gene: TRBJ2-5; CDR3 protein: ASSEDRGRETQY
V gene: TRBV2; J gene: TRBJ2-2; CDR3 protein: ASASGANTGELF
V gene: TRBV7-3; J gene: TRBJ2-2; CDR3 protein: ASSLAGSSTGELF
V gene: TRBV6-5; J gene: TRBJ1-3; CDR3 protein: ASSYAGFGGNTIY
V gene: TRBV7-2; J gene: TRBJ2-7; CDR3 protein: ASSLGLEFSEQY
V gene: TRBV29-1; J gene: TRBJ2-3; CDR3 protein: SVEDHEGTDTQY
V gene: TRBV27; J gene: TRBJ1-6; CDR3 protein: ASSPLRTGESPLH
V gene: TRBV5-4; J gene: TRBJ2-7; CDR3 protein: ASSLDLAGDFPYEQY
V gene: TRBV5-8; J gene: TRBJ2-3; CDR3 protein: ASSFGGAGDTQY
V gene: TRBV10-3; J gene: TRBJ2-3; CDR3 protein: AISESSADTQY
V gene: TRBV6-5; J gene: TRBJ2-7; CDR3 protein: ATQGGTRRGEQY
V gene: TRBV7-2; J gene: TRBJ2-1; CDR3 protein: ASSPQYGGGSYNEQF
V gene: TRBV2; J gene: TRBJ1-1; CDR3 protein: ASRASMNTEAF
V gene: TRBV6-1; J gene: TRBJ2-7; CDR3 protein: ASSEGTGGIYEQY
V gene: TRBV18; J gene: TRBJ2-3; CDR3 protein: ASSWGGTDTQY
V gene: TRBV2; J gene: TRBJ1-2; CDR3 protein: ASSERTGVGYT
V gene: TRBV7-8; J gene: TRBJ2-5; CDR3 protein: ASSSELQQGARETQY
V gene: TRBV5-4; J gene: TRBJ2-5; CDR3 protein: ASSQQGVGTQY
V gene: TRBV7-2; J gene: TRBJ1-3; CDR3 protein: ASSLYGGAGNTIY
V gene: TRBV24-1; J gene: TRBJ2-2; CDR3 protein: ATSATGTGELF
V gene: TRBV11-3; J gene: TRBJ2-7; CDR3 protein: ASSLDQIWAEQY
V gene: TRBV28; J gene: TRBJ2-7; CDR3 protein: ASSLLAGINEQY
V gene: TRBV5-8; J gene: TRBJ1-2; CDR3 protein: ASSPGGAYYGYT
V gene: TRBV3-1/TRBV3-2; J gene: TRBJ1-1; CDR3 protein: ASSPNTGWNTEAF
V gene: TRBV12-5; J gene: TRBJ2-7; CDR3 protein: ASGLVGLSYEQY
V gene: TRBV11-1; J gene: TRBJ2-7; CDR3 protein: ASSPGLAGGTY
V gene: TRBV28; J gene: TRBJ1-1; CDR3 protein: ASTYTGLNTEAF
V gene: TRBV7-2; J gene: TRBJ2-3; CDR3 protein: ASSLRRGVTDTQY
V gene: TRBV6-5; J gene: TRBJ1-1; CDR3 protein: ASTPGRVNTEAF
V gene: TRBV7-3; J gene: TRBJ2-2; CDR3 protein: ASRTGGADTGELF
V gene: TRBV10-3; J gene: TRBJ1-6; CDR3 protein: AISAERYNSPLH
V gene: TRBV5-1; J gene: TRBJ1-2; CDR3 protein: ASSLADTGEDGYT
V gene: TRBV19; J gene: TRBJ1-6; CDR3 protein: ASSGTDNSPLH